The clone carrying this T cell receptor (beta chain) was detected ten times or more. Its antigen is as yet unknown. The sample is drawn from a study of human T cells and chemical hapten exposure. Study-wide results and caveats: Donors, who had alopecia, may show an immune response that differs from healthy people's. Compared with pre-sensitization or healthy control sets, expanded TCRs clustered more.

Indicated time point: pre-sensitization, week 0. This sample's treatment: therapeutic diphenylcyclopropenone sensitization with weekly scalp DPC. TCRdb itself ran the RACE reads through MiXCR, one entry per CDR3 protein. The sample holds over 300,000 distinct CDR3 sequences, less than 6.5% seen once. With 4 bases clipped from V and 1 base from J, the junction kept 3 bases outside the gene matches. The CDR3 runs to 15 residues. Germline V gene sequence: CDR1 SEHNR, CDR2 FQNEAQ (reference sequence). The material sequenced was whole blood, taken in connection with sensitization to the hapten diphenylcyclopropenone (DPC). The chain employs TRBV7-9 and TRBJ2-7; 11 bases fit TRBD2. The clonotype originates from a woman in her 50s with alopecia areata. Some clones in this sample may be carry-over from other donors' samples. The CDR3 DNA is TGTGCCAGCAGCTCCTCTAGCGGGGGGTCCTACGAGCAGTACTTC. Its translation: CASSSSSGGSYEQYF.